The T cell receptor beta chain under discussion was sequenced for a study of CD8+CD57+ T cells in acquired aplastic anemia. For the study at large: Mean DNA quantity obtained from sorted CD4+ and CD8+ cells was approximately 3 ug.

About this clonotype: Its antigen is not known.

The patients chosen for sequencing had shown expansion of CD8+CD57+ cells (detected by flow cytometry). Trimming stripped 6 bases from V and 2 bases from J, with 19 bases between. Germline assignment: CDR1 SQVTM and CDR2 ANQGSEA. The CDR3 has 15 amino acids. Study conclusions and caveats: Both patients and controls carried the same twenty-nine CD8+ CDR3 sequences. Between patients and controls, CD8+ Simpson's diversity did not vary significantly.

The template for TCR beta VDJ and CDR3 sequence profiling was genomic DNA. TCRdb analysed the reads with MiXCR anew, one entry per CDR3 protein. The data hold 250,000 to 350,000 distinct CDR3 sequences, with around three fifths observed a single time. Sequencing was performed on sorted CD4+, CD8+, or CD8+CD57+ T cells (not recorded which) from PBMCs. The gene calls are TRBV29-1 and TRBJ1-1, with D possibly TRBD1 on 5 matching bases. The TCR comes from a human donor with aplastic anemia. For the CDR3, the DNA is TGCAGCGTAGAAACACTGACAGCAACCAACACTGAAGCTTTCTTT. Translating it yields CSVETLTATNTEAFF. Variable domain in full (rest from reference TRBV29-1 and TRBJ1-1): SAVISQKPSRDICQRGTSLTIQCQVDSQVTMMFWYRQQPGQSLTLIATANQGSEATYESGFVIDKFPISRPNLTFSTLTVSNMSPEDSSIYLCSVETLTATNTEAFFGQGTRLTVV.